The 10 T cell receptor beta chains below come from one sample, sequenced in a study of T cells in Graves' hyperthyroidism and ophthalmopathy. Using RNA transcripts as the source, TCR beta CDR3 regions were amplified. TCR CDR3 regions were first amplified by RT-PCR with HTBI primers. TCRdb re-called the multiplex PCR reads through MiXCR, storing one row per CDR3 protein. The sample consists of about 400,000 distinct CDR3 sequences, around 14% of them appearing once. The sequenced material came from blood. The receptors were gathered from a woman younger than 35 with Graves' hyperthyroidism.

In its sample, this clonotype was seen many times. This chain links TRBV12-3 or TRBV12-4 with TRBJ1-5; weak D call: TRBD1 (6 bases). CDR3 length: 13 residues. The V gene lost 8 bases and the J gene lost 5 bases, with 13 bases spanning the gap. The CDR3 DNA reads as TGTGCCAGCGGCAGGGGATTATATCAGCCCCAGCATTTT. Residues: CASGRGLYQPQHF.

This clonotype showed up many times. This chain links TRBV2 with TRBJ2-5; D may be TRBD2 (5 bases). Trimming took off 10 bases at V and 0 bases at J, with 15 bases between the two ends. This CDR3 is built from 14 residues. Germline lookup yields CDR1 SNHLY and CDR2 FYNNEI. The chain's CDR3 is CANPGLSYQETQYF. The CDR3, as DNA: TGTGCCAACCCTGGACTGTCGTACCAAGAGACCCAGTACTTC.

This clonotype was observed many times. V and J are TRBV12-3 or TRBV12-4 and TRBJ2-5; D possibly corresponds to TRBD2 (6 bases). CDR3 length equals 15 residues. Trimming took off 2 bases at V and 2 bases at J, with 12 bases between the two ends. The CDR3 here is CASSLWLGGQETQYF. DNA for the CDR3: TGTGCCAGCAGTTTATGGCTGGGGGGACAAGAGACCCAGTACTTC.

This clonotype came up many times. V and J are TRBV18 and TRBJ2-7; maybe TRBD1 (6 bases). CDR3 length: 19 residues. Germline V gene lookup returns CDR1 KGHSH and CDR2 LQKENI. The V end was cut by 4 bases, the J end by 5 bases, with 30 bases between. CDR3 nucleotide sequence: TGTGCCAGCTCACATGACCGGGACATATTTTTGGTTGAGGGCCACGAGCAGTACTTC. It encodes CASSHDRDIFLVEGHEQYF. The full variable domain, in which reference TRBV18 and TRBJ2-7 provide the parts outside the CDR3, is NAGVMQNPRHLVRRRGQEARLRCSPMKGHSHVYWYRQLPEEGLKFMVYLQKENIIDESGMPKERFSAEFPKEGPSILRIQQVVRGDSAAYFCASSHDRDIFLVEGHEQYFGPGTRLTVT.

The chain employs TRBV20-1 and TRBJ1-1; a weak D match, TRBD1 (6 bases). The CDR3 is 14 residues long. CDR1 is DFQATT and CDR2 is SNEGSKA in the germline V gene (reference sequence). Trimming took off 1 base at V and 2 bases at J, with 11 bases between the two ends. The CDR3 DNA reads TGCAGTGCTAGAGTGGGACACATAAACACTGAAGCTTTCTTT. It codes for CSARVGHINTEAFF.

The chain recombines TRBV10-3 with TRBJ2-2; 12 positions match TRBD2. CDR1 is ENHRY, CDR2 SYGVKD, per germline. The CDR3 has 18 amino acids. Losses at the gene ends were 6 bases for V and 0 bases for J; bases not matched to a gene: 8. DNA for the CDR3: TGTGCCATCAGCGTGAAACTAGCGGGAGGTCCGAACACCGGGGAGCTGTTTTTT. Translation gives CAISVKLAGGPNTGELFF.

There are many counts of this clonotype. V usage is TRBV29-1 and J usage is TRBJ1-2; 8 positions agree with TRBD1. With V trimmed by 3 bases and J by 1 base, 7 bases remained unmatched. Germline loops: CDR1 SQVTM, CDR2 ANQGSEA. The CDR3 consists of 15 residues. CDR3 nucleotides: TGCAGCGTTGACTGGCAGGGGGCTGGTAACTATGGCTACACCTTC. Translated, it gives CSVDWQGAGNYGYTF.

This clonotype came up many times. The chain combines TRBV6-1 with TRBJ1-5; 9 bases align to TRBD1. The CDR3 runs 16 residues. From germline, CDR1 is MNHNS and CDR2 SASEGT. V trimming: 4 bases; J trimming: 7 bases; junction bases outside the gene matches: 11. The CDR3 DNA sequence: TGTGCCAGCAGTGGTTCCGGGACAGGGACCGGACAGCCCCAGCATTTT. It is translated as CASSGSGTGTGQPQHF.

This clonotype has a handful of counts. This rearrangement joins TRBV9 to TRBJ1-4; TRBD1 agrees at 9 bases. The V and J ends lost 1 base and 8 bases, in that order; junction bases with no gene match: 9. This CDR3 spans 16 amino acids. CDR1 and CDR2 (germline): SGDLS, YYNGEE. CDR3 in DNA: TGTGCCAGCAGCGTATATACAGGGGGCGCGGGGGAAAAACTGTTTTTT. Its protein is CASSVYTGGAGEKLFF. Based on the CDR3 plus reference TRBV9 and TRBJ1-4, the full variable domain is DSGVTQTPKHLITATGQRVTLRCSPRSGDLSVYWYQQSLDQGLQFLIQYYNGEERAKGNILERFSAQQFPDLHSELNLSSLELGDSALYFCASSVYTGGAGEKLFFGSGTQLSVL.

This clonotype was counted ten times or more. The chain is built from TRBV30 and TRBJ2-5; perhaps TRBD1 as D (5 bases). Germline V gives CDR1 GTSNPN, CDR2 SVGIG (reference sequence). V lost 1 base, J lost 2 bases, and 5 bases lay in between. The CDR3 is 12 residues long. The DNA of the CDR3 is TGTGCCTGGAGTGCAGGGCAAGAGACCCAGTACTTC. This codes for CAWSAGQETQYF.